This entry lists 32 T cell receptor beta chains sequenced from one sample in a study of regulatory T cells in long-lasting Graves disease. Documented time point: persistent/refractory GD, antithyroid drugs over 5 years with positive TRAb. With RNA extracted from PBMCs as input, the TCR library was made. Combining iRepertoire HTBI primers with Arm-PCR of CDR3 regions, the authors built TCR beta libraries. TCRdb re-derived calls from the multiplex PCR reads in MiXCR, one entry per CDR3 protein. The data show around 400,000 distinct CDR3 sequences, with around 22% seen just once and approximately 25% held by the top ten. Sequences were derived from peripheral blood mononuclear cells (PBMCs), sampled when the disease was refractory, from a patient treated with antithyroid drugs. The receptors shown here come from a female donor with Graves disease.

The V and J genes are TRBV2 and TRBJ2-3; D possibly matches TRBD1 or TRBD2 (5 bases each). The V and J ends lost 0 bases and 5 bases respectively, with 9 bases between them. The CDR3 has 14 residues. In germline, CDR1 is SNHLY, CDR2 FYNNEI. CDR3 DNA: TGTGCCAGCAGTGAAGCGCTTGGGGGAGATACGCAGTATTTT. It specifies CASSEALGGDTQYF.

This sequence joins TRBV20-1 and TRBJ2-7, with TRBD2 identical over 7 bases. Trimming at V came to 3 bases and at J to 1 base, leaving 3 bases not matched to a gene. Germline CDR1 DFQATT, CDR2 SNEGSKA (reference sequence). The CDR3 is 13 residues long. The DNA of the CDR3 is TGCAGTGCTAGCCCTAGCGGATCCTACGAGCAGTACTTC. Its translation: CSASPSGSYEQYF.

This chain uses TRBV19 with TRBJ1-1, with 7 bases identical to TRBD1. CDR1 is LNHDA and CDR2 is SQIVND in the germline V gene (reference sequence). V shed 3 bases and J 5 bases; nucleotides not matched to a gene: 6. The CDR3 runs 14 residues. In DNA form, the CDR3 reads TGTGCCAGTAGTATTGTACAGGGGAGGACTGAAGCTTTCTTT. Its protein product is CASSIVQGRTEAFF.

This clonotype showed up many times. The chain has TRBV24-1 and TRBJ2-5, with 12 bases matching TRBD1. Germline CDR1 reads KGHDR; CDR2 reads SFDVKD. J was trimmed by 1 base and V by 3 bases; bases with no gene match: 5. The CDR3 runs 17 residues. CDR3 protein: CATSDQRDRGLQETQYF. The CDR3 DNA sequence: TGTGCCACCAGTGATCAACGGGACAGGGGGCTCCAAGAGACCCAGTACTTC.

With respect to this clonotype: A much larger clone differs by one base, so this may be a read error. The DNA of the CDR3 is TGTGCCGGCAGCTTACTGATTGGGGGACTAGTCGACGAGCAGTACTTC. Residues: CAGSLLIGGLVDEQYF. The gene calls are TRBV5-5 and TRBJ2-7; 8 bases align to TRBD2. The CDR3 has 16 amino acids. CDR1 is SGHKS, CDR2 YYEKEE, per germline (reference sequence).

This clonotype turned up a few times. The chain joins TRBV6-9 to TRBJ1-2; D perhaps matches TRBD1 (6 bases). The CDR3 runs to 16 residues. Trimming removed 3 bases from V and 2 bases from J, with 16 bases in between. CDR1 MNHGY and CDR2 SVAAGI come from the germline V gene. The CDR3 nucleotides read TGTGCCAGCAGTTACCACGGGGGGCAAATCAACTATGGCTACACCTTC. Amino acids: CASSYHGGQINYGYTF.

The CDR3 region has the DNA TGTGCCAGCAGCTTAGAGACGTATTCCTACGAGCAGTACTTC. It codes for CASSLETYSYEQYF. The chain combines TRBV11-2 with TRBJ2-7; D is unresolved. V lost 0 bases, J lost 1 base, and 7 bases lay in between. Germline V CDR1 and CDR2: SGHAT, FQNNGV. This CDR3 comprises 14 residues.

This clonotype was detected ten times or more. V usage is TRBV7-2 and J usage is TRBJ2-7; the D is unclear. From germline, CDR1 is SGHTA and CDR2 FQGNSA. With 3 bases removed from V and 6 bases from J, the gap between germline ends came to 15 bases. There are 14 residues in the CDR3. In DNA, the CDR3 is TGTGCCAGCAGCTTGGGCGGAAGCCTCGTCGAGCAGTACTTC. Its protein product is CASSLGGSLVEQYF.

The gene calls are TRBV15 and TRBJ1-6; D not certain. V lost 3 bases to trimming and J lost 0 bases, with 12 bases between them. Germline CDR1 and CDR2: LNHNV and YYDKDF (reference sequence). CDR3 length: 17 amino acids. Here the CDR3 DNA reads TGTGCCACCAGCAGGATCCCGAGGAGCTCCTATAATTCACCCCTCCACTTT. As protein: CATSRIPRSSYNSPLHF.

This clonotype was seen only a few times. The V gene is TRBV7-3, the J gene TRBJ1-2; 8 nucleotides match TRBD1. V was pared by 4 bases and J by 4 bases, with 17 bases of the junction left unmatched. The CDR3 is made up of 18 amino acids. Germline V CDR1 and CDR2: SGHTA, FQGTGA. CDR3 bases: TGTGCCAGCAGCTCCCCCGCGGGTGACAGGGGCAAGGGCTATGGCTACACCTTC. Its translation is CASSSPAGDRGKGYGYTF.

The chain links TRBV10-3 to TRBJ1-1, with TRBD1 matching over 9 bases. The V segment lost 7 bases and the J segment 1 base; nucleotides outside the gene matches: 10. Germline V gene lookup returns CDR1 ENHRY and CDR2 SYGVKD. This CDR3 comprises 16 residues. CDR3 nucleotides: TGTGCCATCACCCCAACTTTGACAGGGGGGAACACTGAAGCTTTCTTT. Translated: CAITPTLTGGNTEAFF.

This chain uses TRBV10-3 with TRBJ2-7; D may be TRBD2 (5 bases). The CDR3 consists of 13 residues. Per the germline V gene, CDR1 is ENHRY and CDR2 is SYGVKD. Trimming left V 10 bases short and J 7 bases short, with 20 bases between. DNA for the CDR3: TGTGCCAGCAGACGGGAAGGTTTACGGGAGCAGTACTTC. Translation: CASRREGLREQYF.

The J gene is TRBJ2-5, the V gene TRBV19, with D possibly TRBD1 on 5 matching bases. With 6 bases removed from V and 5 bases from J, the gap between germline ends came to 19 bases. Germline V CDR1 and CDR2: LNHDA, SQIVND (reference sequence). The CDR3 consists of 15 residues. As DNA, the CDR3 is TGTGCCAGTAGCAAATTCGAGCCAGGGTTCGAGACCCAGTACTTC. Residues: CASSKFEPGFETQYF.

This clonotype was counted between two and nine times. V gene TRBV29-1 combines with J gene TRBJ1-2, with D maybe TRBD1 (5 bases). This CDR3 contains 12 residues. Germline V gene sequence: CDR1 SQVTM, CDR2 ANQGSEA. Between the trimmed V and J ends, which lost 4 bases and 3 bases, there was a span of 9 bases. Here the CDR3 reads CSVGDEYYGYTF. CDR3 DNA: TGCAGCGTTGGGGACGAATACTATGGCTACACCTTC.

Here the CDR3 DNA reads TGTGCCAGCAGTTCCGGGACTCCGGGATCTGAAGCTTTCTTT. This translates into CASSSGTPGSEAFF. V is TRBV6-2 or TRBV6-3 and J is TRBJ1-1; D perhaps matches TRBD1 (5 bases). Trimming shortened V by 4 bases and J by 6 bases, and 15 bases separated the two germline ends. Germline lookup yields CDR1 MNHEY and CDR2 SVGEGT. CDR3 length: 14 amino acids.

This clonotype has only a few counts. The chain links TRBV6-2 or TRBV6-3 to TRBJ2-5, with 8 bases lining up with TRBD2. This CDR3 is built from 14 residues. Germline CDR1 reads MNHEY; CDR2 reads SVGEGT. V shed 2 bases, J shed 7 bases, and the junction held 6 bases outside the gene matches. CDR3 DNA sequence: TGTGCCAGCAGTTACCGAGCGGGAGCACTGACCCAGTACTTC. The encoded protein is CASSYRAGALTQYF.

This clonotype was recorded at least ten times. The V gene is TRBV12-3 or TRBV12-4, the J gene TRBJ1-2; the D gene is possibly TRBD1 (6 bases). The CDR3 is 16 residues long. Trimming took off 5 bases at V and 2 bases at J, with 18 bases between the two ends. The DNA of the CDR3 is TGTGCCAGCAGTCCCCGTGACAGGCGACTAAACTATGGCTACACCTTC. Translating it yields CASSPRDRRLNYGYTF.

This clonotype appeared a few times. A much more abundant neighbour one base away suggests this may be a read error. This chain uses TRBV28 with TRBJ1-1; the D is unclear. The CDR3 covers 11 residues. CDR1 is MDHEN and CDR2 is SYDVKM in the germline V gene. The CDR3 DNA reads as TGTGCCGGCAGTGGCGACACTGAAGCTTTCTTT. Translation: CAGSGDTEAFF.

The sample holds a few counts of this clonotype. The chain recombines TRBV30 with TRBJ2-5; no clear D gene. The last part of the DNA fits TRBJ2-1 better; the J call may be wrong. Germline CDR1 reads GTSNPN; CDR2 reads SVGIG (reference sequence). The CDR3 totals 14 residues. The CDR3 loop is CAWSVDLGNNEQFF. CDR3 bases: TGTGCCTGGAGTGTAGATCTAGGGAACAATGAGCAGTTCTTC.

The rearrangement uses TRBV29-1 and TRBJ2-2, with 9 bases identical to TRBD1. The CDR3 has 14 amino acids. Germline CDR1 is SQVTM and CDR2 is ANQGSEA. With V trimmed by 5 bases and J by 4 bases, 5 bases remained unmatched. For the CDR3, the DNA is TGCAGCGTTCGGACAGGGGCGGCCACCGGGGAGCTGTTTTTT. It is translated as CSVRTGAATGELFF.

The rearrangement uses TRBV29-1 and TRBJ2-7; 14 bases map to TRBD2. V shed 3 bases, J shed 6 bases, and the junction held 7 bases outside the gene matches. This CDR3 is 15 amino acids long. Germline CDR1 reads SQVTM; CDR2 reads ANQGSEA. The CDR3 nucleotides are TGCAGCGTTGATGCGACTAGCGGGAGGGCCTCCGAGCAGTACTTC. The encoded protein is CSVDATSGRASEQYF.

This clonotype was picked up a small number of times. The chain employs TRBV9 and TRBJ1-4; 9 bases map to TRBD1. This CDR3 contains 14 residues. From germline, CDR1 is SGDLS and CDR2 YYNGEE. V lost 3 bases to trimming and J lost 5 bases; unmatched junction nucleotides: 2. The CDR3 is CASSETGGNEKLFF. Written as DNA, the CDR3 is TGTGCCAGCAGCGAGACAGGGGGAAATGAAAAACTGTTTTTT.

This sequence joins TRBV30 and TRBJ1-2; no clear D. The CDR3 consists of 17 residues. Germline CDR1 GTSNPN, CDR2 SVGIG (reference sequence). Between the trimmed V and J ends, which lost 0 bases and 2 bases, there was a span of 19 bases. CDR3 region: CAWSVHRPTRVNYGYTF. Written as DNA, the CDR3 is TGTGCCTGGAGTGTACACCGACCAACACGAGTCAACTATGGCTACACCTTC.

This clonotype has at least ten counts. The V and J genes are TRBV29-1 and TRBJ2-7; 7 bases are a match to TRBD1. The CDR3 sequence is 12 residues long. Germline V gene lookup returns CDR1 SQVTM and CDR2 ANQGSEA. The V segment lost 6 bases and the J segment 2 bases; nucleotides outside the gene matches: 4. DNA of the CDR3: TGCAGCGTACTGACAGGGACCTACGAGCAGTACTTC. It specifies CSVLTGTYEQYF.

This clonotype has at least ten counts. The V and J genes are TRBV7-8 and TRBJ2-1, with TRBD1 matching 8 bases. The CDR3 runs to 16 residues. Germline loops: CDR1 SGHVS, CDR2 FQNEAQ. With V trimmed by 5 bases and J by 2 bases, 8 bases remained unmatched. The DNA for the CDR3 is TGTGCCAGCAGCCCTTCAAGGACAGGGCCCTACAATGAGCAGTTCTTC. It is translated as CASSPSRTGPYNEQFF.

About this clonotype: The conserved final phenylalanine or tryptophan is absent from the CDR3, which likely points to a read error. The rearrangement joins TRBV9 to TRBJ2-7; 8 bases fit TRBD2. The CDR3 spans 15 residues. V lost 0 bases and J lost 3; bases outside the gene matches: 5. Looked up from germline, CDR1 is SGDLS and CDR2 is YYNGEE. The CDR3 coding sequence is TGTGCCAGCAGCGTAGCAGCGGGAGATCTCTACGAGCAGTACCTC. Translated, it gives CASSVAAGDLYEQYL.

This clonotype was counted many times. The CDR3 DNA is TGTGCCAGCAGACGCGACAGGGGCCGACGCACTGAAGCTTTCTTT. As protein: CASRRDRGRRTEAFF. The chain recombines TRBV28 with TRBJ1-1; 8 nucleotides match TRBD1. This CDR3 spans 15 amino acids. V was clipped by 6 bases and J by 4 bases; unmatched bases: 10. Germline V gives CDR1 MDHEN, CDR2 SYDVKM.

This clonotype has a count of ten or more. V gene TRBV7-3 combines with J gene TRBJ2-5; the match to TRBD2 covers 7 bases. Germline assignment: CDR1 SGHTA and CDR2 FQGTGA. The CDR3 consists of 16 residues. V dropped 6 bases and J dropped 4; count of bases not matched to a gene: 14. CDR3 sequence: CASSFLPFGGVETQYF. Here the CDR3 DNA reads TGTGCCAGCAGTTTCCTCCCGTTTGGGGGGGTAGAGACCCAGTACTTC.

J is TRBJ2-5 and V is TRBV6-5; TRBD2 agrees at 12 bases. The J call could be wrong; TRBJ2-1 is a better fit for the DNA end. Germline V CDR1 and CDR2: MNHEY, SVGAGI. The CDR3 is 17 residues long. Here the CDR3 DNA reads TGTGCCAGCAGTTATCAGACGACTAGCGGGAGAGGGAATGAGCAGTTCTTC. Amino acid sequence: CASSYQTTSGRGNEQFF.

V is TRBV7-6 and J is TRBJ2-5; D might be TRBD2 (6 bases). The CDR3 is 15 residues long. V gave up 0 bases and J gave up 4 bases, with 12 bases separating them. Germline-derived CDR1 and CDR2 are SGHVS and FNYEAQ. The CDR3 spells CASSLAWGERETQYF. In DNA form, the CDR3 reads TGTGCCAGCAGCTTAGCGTGGGGGGAGAGAGAGACCCAGTACTTC.

This clonotype came up a few times. The V call is TRBV7-9, the J call TRBJ1-2; D is ambiguous. Germline loops: CDR1 SEHNR, CDR2 FQNEAQ (reference sequence). The CDR3 has 13 amino acids. V was trimmed by 2 bases and J by 8 bases, leaving 12 bases between them. DNA for the CDR3: TGTGCCAGCAGCTTAAACCTCCCCGAGGGCTACACCTTC. It encodes CASSLNLPEGYTF.

This chain joins TRBV7-2 and TRBJ2-2; 7 bases match TRBD2. The length of the CDR3 is 16 residues. V lost 4 bases, J lost 9 bases, and 14 bases stayed unmatched. CDR1 is SGHTA and CDR2 is FQGNSA in the germline V gene. CDR3 residues: CASSSRTSGLERELFF. The CDR3 nucleotides are TGTGCCAGCAGCTCACGGACTAGTGGGCTGGAGCGGGAGCTGTTTTTT.